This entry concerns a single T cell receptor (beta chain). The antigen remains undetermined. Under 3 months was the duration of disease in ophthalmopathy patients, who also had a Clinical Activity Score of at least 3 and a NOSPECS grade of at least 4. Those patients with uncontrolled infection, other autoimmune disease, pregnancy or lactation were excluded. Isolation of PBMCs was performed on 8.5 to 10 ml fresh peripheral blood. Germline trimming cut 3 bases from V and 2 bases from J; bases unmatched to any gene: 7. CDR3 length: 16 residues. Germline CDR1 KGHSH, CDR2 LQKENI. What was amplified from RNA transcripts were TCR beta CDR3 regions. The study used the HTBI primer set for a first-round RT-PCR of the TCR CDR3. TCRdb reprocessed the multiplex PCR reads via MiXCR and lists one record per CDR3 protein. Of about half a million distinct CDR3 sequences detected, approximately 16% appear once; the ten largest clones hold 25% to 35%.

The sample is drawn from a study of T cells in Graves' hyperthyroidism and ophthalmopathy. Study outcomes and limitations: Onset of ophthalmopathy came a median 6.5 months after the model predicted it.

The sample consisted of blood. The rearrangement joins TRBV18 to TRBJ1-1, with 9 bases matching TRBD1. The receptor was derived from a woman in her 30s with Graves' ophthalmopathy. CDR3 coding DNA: TGTGCCAGCTCACCGAAGGGACAGGGCGGAAACACTGAAGCTTTCTTT. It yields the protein CASSPKGQGGNTEAFF.